Presented here are 16 T cell receptor beta chains from one specimen sequenced in a study of molecular identifiers for immune sequencing clone quantification. From the PCR reads, TCRdb called clonotypes with MiXCR, one entry per CDR3 protein. This sample has about 630,000 distinct CDR3 sequences, with about 25% found just once. What was sequenced was naive CD8+ T cells from blood, with Jurkat cell RNA spiked in. As for subset: FACS-sorted CD8+CD4-CCR7+CD45RA+ naive T cells. The receptors stem from a human donor in good health. Some libraries in this study had Jurkat cell RNA spiked in.

This chain links TRBV4-1 with TRBJ1-6, with 8 bases aligning to TRBD1. The CDR3 is made up of 16 amino acids. V lost 1 base and J lost 5; bases outside the gene matches: 4. CDR1 and CDR2 (germline): MGHRA, YSYEKL. CDR3 sequence: CASSQVQGVDNSPLHF. The CDR3 nucleotides are TGCGCCAGCAGCCAAGTACAGGGGGTCGATAATTCACCCCTCCACTTT.

The genes are TRBV30 and TRBJ1-1; no clear D. The CDR3 totals 13 residues. Germline assignment: CDR1 GTSNPN and CDR2 SVGIG (reference sequence). Trimming stripped 0 bases from V and 11 bases from J, with 16 bases between. CDR3 protein: CAWSVGMNTAAFF. The CDR3 nucleotides are TGTGCCTGGAGTGTCGGCATGAACACTGCCGCTTTCTTT.

This clonotype was picked up many times. This rearrangement joins TRBV4-1 to TRBJ2-1; the match to TRBD1 covers 9 bases. CDR1 and CDR2 from the germline V gene are MGHRA and YSYEKL. J gave up 6 bases and V 1 base, and 1 base lay outside the gene matches. The CDR3 contains 14 residues. The CDR3 nucleotides read TGCGCCAGCAGCCAAGGACAGGGGGGCAATGAGCAGTTCTTC. Amino acids: CASSQGQGGNEQFF.

Ten or more counts support this clonotype. The genes are TRBV30 and TRBJ2-1; 7 bases fit TRBD2. Germline loops: CDR1 GTSNPN, CDR2 SVGIG (reference sequence). The J segment lost 7 bases and the V segment lost 3 bases, leaving 6 bases of the junction unmatched. This CDR3 spans 13 amino acids. The DNA for the CDR3 is TGTGCCTGGAGCCGGACTAGGATAAATGAGCAGTTCTTC. Translated: CAWSRTRINEQFF.

The genes are TRBV18 and TRBJ1-3; D call uncertain. The CDR3 runs 17 residues. Germline values: CDR1 KGHSH, CDR2 LQKENI. The V gene lost 3 bases and the J gene lost 2 bases, with 17 bases spanning the gap. CDR3 nucleotides: TGTGCCAGCTCACCCCGGGCACCGGGAGTCACTGGAAACACCATATATTTT. Its translation: CASSPRAPGVTGNTIYF. The full variable domain, with the rest looked up from reference TRBV18 and TRBJ1-3, is NAGVMQNPRHLVRRRGQEARLRCSPMKGHSHVYWYRQLPEEGLKFMVYLQKENIIDESGMPKERFSAEFPKEGPSILRIQQVVRGDSAAYFCASSPRAPGVTGNTIYFGEGSWLTVV.

This clonotype was counted at least ten times. This chain connects TRBV2 to TRBJ1-1; TRBD1 aligns across 9 bases. The CDR3 runs 13 residues. V dropped 7 bases and J dropped 6; count of bases not matched to a gene: 6. Germline V gives CDR1 SNHLY, CDR2 FYNNEI. The CDR3 bases are TGTGCCAGCACCGGACAGGGGATGGCTGAAGCTTTCTTT. Translating it yields CASTGQGMAEAFF.

Comments on this clonotype: Possible read error: a much larger clone is one base away. V usage is TRBV7-9 and J usage is TRBJ1-1; a possible D gene is TRBD1 (5 bases). Germline lookup yields CDR1 SEHNR and CDR2 FQNEAQ (reference sequence). CDR3 size: 17 residues. CDR3 sequence: CACSLLTPKTANTEAFF. The CDR3 region has the DNA TGTGCCTGCAGCTTATTAACCCCTAAGACAGCGAACACTGAAGCTTTCTTT.

The rearrangement joins TRBV9 to TRBJ1-1, with a weak D call TRBD1 (5 bases). Germline V lookup: CDR1 SGDLS, CDR2 YYNGEE. The CDR3 length is 16 residues. With 4 bases removed from V and 1 base from J, the gap between germline ends came to 17 bases. The CDR3 sequence is CASSTSRDGGNTEAFF. The DNA of the CDR3 is TGTGCCAGCAGCACGAGCAGGGACGGAGGGAACACTGAAGCTTTCTTT.

This clonotype was detected a few times. The genes are TRBV19 and TRBJ2-7; D is ambiguous. The CDR3 extends over 13 amino acids. CDR1 is LNHDA and CDR2 is SQIVND in the germline V gene (reference sequence). V lost 11 bases and J 2 bases, leaving 16 bases between the germline ends. The CDR3 reads CAASVGGTYEQYF. CDR3 sequence (DNA): TGTGCCGCCTCTGTAGGTGGGACCTACGAGCAGTACTTC.

The V call is TRBV7-9, the J call TRBJ1-2, with a weak D call TRBD1 (6 bases). The CDR3 covers 19 residues. Germline V lookup: CDR1 SEHNR, CDR2 FQNEAQ (reference sequence). Trimming removed 5 bases at V and 2 bases at J, with 27 bases between. The DNA of the CDR3 is TGTGCCAGCAGCCCCGGCGGGGGGGCCTACCTTCCAACCAACTATGGCTACACCTTC. Residues: CASSPGGGAYLPTNYGYTF.

The gene calls are TRBV16 and TRBJ1-1; no clear D gene. Deletions cut 1 base from V and 1 base from J, with 7 bases between. Per germline, CDR1 KGHSY and CDR2 FQNENV. The CDR3 has 14 amino acids. The CDR3 bases are TGTGCCAGCAGCCAATTTCGCGCGAACACTGAAGCTTTCTTT. Translated: CASSQFRANTEAFF.

This clonotype appeared many times. In nucleotides, the CDR3 is TGTGCCAGCAGCCTGTCGATCGGACAGGGCAATTCTTACGAGCAGTACTTC. It translates to CASSLSIGQGNSYEQYF. The genes are TRBV28 and TRBJ2-7, with 8 bases lining up with TRBD1. Trimming at V came to 6 bases and at J to 4 bases, leaving 17 bases not matched to a gene. The germline CDR1 and CDR2 sequences are MDHEN and SYDVKM. The CDR3 contains 17 residues.

This clonotype came up many times. This sequence joins TRBV12-5 and TRBJ2-7, with D possibly being TRBD1 (6 bases). V shed 6 bases and J shed 6 bases, with 12 bases lying between them. The V gene's germline CDR1 is LGHNT and CDR2 FRNRAP. CDR3 length: 12 amino acids. The CDR3 nucleotides are TGTGCTAGTGGGCAGGGGTTGGTCGAGCAGTACTTC. This encodes CASGQGLVEQYF.

Regarding this clonotype: The junction does not match germline at one end; this may be a read error. The rearrangement links TRBV19 to TRBJ2-5; 7 bases map to TRBD1. The germline gives CDR1 LNHDA, CDR2 SQIVND (reference sequence). CDR3 length: 16 amino acids. This chain's CDR3 is CASDNSGGIAPETQCF. Written as DNA, the CDR3 is TGTGCCAGTGATAATTCAGGGGGAATCGCTCCGGAGACCCAGTGCTTC.

This clonotype was detected a few times. The chain links TRBV5-1 to TRBJ2-5; 12 nucleotides align to TRBD2. The length of the CDR3 is 17 residues. V gave up 4 bases and J gave up 2 bases; unmatched junction bases: 9. Germline CDR1 reads SGHRS; CDR2 reads YFSETQ. In DNA form, the CDR3 reads TGCGCCAGCAGCCCCGGCACCCTAGCGGGGGGGCAAGAGACCCAGTACTTC. As protein: CASSPGTLAGGQETQYF.

The chain employs TRBV9 and TRBJ1-5; TRBD1 might be the D (5 bases). CDR1 and CDR2 (germline): SGDLS, YYNGEE. The V and J ends lost 4 bases and 1 base respectively, with 12 bases between them. This CDR3 has 15 amino acids. CDR3 DNA: TGTGCCAGCAGCCCAACGGGGGTGAGCAATCAGCCCCAGCATTTT. It yields the protein CASSPTGVSNQPQHF.